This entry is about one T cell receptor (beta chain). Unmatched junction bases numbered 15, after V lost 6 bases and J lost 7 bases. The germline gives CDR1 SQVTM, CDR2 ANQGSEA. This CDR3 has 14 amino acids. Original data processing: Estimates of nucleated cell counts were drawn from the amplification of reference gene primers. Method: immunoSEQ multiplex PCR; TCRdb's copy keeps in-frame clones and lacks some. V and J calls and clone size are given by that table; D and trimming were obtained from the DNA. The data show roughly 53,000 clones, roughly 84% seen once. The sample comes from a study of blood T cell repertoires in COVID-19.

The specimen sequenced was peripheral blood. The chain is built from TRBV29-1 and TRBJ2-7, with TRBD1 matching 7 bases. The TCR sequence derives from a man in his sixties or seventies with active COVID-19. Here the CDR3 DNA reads TGCAGCGTAAAACAGGGGTTGCGACTTGGGGAGCAGTACTTC. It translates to CSVKQGLRLGEQYF.